Below are 2 T cell receptor beta chains sequenced from a single sample in a study of cytomegalovirus exposure and HLA in healthy donors. The PCR ran on 60 Vbeta and 13 Jbeta primers. Profiling relied on immunoSEQ multiplex PCR, and the TCRdb table lists in-frame clones only, not all of them. This sample has 150,000 to 200,000 clones; around 76% occur once, and the top ten carry about 1.6%. Sequencing was carried out using PBMCs. These receptors were taken from a middle-aged man in good health and CMV-seronegative.

The chain links TRBV10-2 to TRBJ2-7, with 11 bases fitting TRBD1. The CDR3 runs 14 residues. Germline V CDR1 and CDR2: WSHSY, SAAADI. J was trimmed by 2 bases and V by 7 bases; bases with no gene match: 4. In nucleotides, the CDR3 is TGCGCCAGCACAGGACAGGGGGCCGCCTACGAGCAGTACTTC. It specifies CASTGQGAAYEQYF.

The chain links TRBV29-1 to TRBJ1-1; no clear D gene. CDR3 size: 11 residues. Germline loops: CDR1 SQVTM, CDR2 ANQGSEA. Trimming removed 6 bases at V and 4 bases at J, with 9 bases between. The CDR3 loop reads CSVSVSTEAFF. The CDR3 coding sequence is TGCAGCGTGTCGGTCTCCACTGAAGCTTTCTTT.